This T cell receptor (beta chain) was documented in a study of blood T cell repertoires in COVID-19. Sequenced by immunoSEQ multiplex PCR; TCRdb stores in-frame clones only, minus some. The table records 310,000 or so clones, roughly 89% of them present only once. The germline V gene encodes CDR1 GTSNPN and CDR2 SVGIG (reference sequence). The germline V and J ends were trimmed by 4 bases and 0 bases, with 12 bases remaining between them. This CDR3 region has 14 residues. The chain is built from TRBV30 and TRBJ1-1; TRBD1 might be the D (5 bases). The clonotype was recovered from a woman between 18 and 29 years old with acute COVID-19. The sample comprised PBMCs or T cells enriched from blood (not recorded which). The CDR3 protein is CAWNAGQLNTEAFF. The CDR3 DNA sequence: TGTGCCTGGAATGCGGGGCAGTTGAACACTGAAGCTTTCTTT.